The 11 T cell receptor beta chains given below trace back to one sample, sequenced in a study of blood T cell repertoires in COVID-19. Generated by immunoSEQ multiplex PCR, the TCRdb table keeps only in-frame clones and is missing some. The table has 200,000 or so clones, approximately 84% seen once. Sequenced sample: peripheral blood. The receptors were sampled from a human donor with acute or convalescent COVID-19. The donor label of this sample is uncertain.

The chain couples TRBV5-1 to TRBJ2-7; 8 bases are a match to TRBD1. V lost 5 bases to trimming and J lost 4 bases; unmatched junction nucleotides: 14. This CDR3 has 16 amino acids. Germline-derived CDR1 and CDR2 are SGHRS and YFSETQ. The CDR3 spells CASRTGTGVKLYEQYF. CDR3 coding DNA: TGCGCCAGCAGAACCGGGACAGGAGTAAAGTTATACGAGCAGTACTTC.

The rearrangement links TRBV6-5 to TRBJ1-6; no firm D call. CDR3 length equals 16 residues. V was pared by 4 bases and J by 7 bases, with 17 bases between. The germline V gene encodes CDR1 MNHEY and CDR2 SVGAGI. The CDR3 loop is CASSSQGGSGNSPLHF. The CDR3 DNA is TGTGCCAGCAGTTCCCAAGGAGGGTCTGGAAATTCACCCCTCCACTTT.

The chain links TRBV5-4 to TRBJ2-5; tentative D call: TRBD2 (6 bases). CDR1 SGHNT and CDR2 YYREEE come from the germline V gene (reference sequence). The CDR3 covers 13 residues. Trimming removed 4 bases at V and 2 bases at J, with 9 bases between. The CDR3 here is CASSGTQQETQYF. The CDR3 coding sequence is TGTGCCAGCAGCGGGACTCAGCAAGAGACCCAGTACTTC.

A remark on this clone: The same CDR3 is also encoded by other DNA sequences in this sample. The chain carries TRBV5-1 and TRBJ1-4; 7 nucleotides line up with TRBD1. Germline CDR1 SGHRS, CDR2 YFSETQ. Unmatched junction bases numbered 3, after V lost 4 bases and J lost 3 bases. The CDR3 is made up of 14 amino acids. The CDR3 is CASSPGGSNEKLFF. In DNA form, the CDR3 reads TGCGCCAGCAGCCCAGGGGGTTCTAATGAAAAACTGTTTTTT.

V and J are TRBV6-2 or TRBV6-3 and TRBJ1-1; 7 nucleotides align to TRBD1. Trimming took 2 bases from V and 1 from J; bases not matched to a gene: 4. Germline V CDR1 and CDR2: MNHEY, SVGEGT. The length of the CDR3 is 15 residues. The CDR3 sequence is CASSYGGTANTEAFF. The CDR3 DNA reads as TGTGCCAGCAGTTACGGGGGGACAGCGAACACTGAAGCTTTCTTT.

This chain uses TRBV7-9 with TRBJ1-1; no clear D. The CDR3 sequence is 13 residues long. CDR1 is SEHNR, CDR2 FQNEAQ, per germline (reference sequence). Trimming removed 6 bases from V and 0 bases from J, with 8 bases in between. CDR3: CASSLEMNTEAFF. The CDR3 DNA reads TGTGCCAGCAGTCTTGAGATGAACACTGAAGCTTTCTTT.

This clone was detected once. V and J are TRBV7-3 and TRBJ2-2, with 8 positions matching TRBD2. V trimming: 5 bases; J trimming: 6 bases; junction bases outside the gene matches: 14. The CDR3 is 17 residues long. Germline V gene sequence: CDR1 SGHTA, CDR2 FQGTGA. The CDR3 nucleotides read TGTGCCAGCAGCCATCCCGGGGTAGCGGGACCCCCCGGGGAGCTGTTTTTT. This codes for CASSHPGVAGPPGELFF.

This clone has only a few counts. The chain is built from TRBV19 and TRBJ2-4, with TRBD1 as a possible D gene (6 bases). The V end lost 3 bases, the J end lost 0 bases, and 18 bases lay between the germline ends. The CDR3 loop spans 18 amino acids. Germline CDR1 LNHDA, CDR2 SQIVND (reference sequence). The chain's CDR3 is CASSIPTLTGGAKNIQYF. For the CDR3, the DNA is TGTGCCAGTAGTATTCCGACTTTGACAGGAGGAGCCAAAAACATTCAGTACTTC.

In its sample, this clone was seen a few times. This sequence joins TRBV5-8 and TRBJ1-5; D possibly corresponds to TRBD1 (6 bases). This CDR3 is built from 14 residues. The germline CDR1 and CDR2 sequences are SGHTS and YDEGEE. The V and J ends lost 2 bases and 3 bases respectively, with 9 bases between them. The CDR3 DNA reads as TGTGCCAGCAGCTTCCGGGACAACAATCAGCCCCAGCATTTT. Translating it yields CASSFRDNNQPQHF.

V is TRBV5-1 and J is TRBJ2-2, with 7 bases aligning to TRBD2. In germline, CDR1 is SGHRS, CDR2 YFSETQ. The CDR3 runs to 14 residues. The ends lost 5 bases at V and 3 bases at J; junction bases unmatched: 4. CDR3 sequence (DNA): TGCGCCAGCAGAGCAAGCGGGGACACCGGGGAGCTGTTTTTT. Translated: CASRASGDTGELFF. Based on the CDR3 plus reference TRBV5-1 and TRBJ2-2, the full variable domain is KAGVTQTPRYLIKTRGQQVTLSCSPISGHRSVSWYQQTPGQGLQFLFEYFSETQRNKGNFPGRFSGRQFSNSRSEMNVSTLELGDSALYLCASRASGDTGELFFGEGSRLTVL.

V is TRBV12-3 or TRBV12-4 and J is TRBJ2-7; D unresolved. The V gene lost 2 bases and the J gene lost 4 bases, with 6 bases spanning the gap. This CDR3 has 12 amino acids. As DNA, the CDR3 is TGTGCCAGCAGTTTATCCGGGTACGAGCAGTACTTC. It is translated as CASSLSGYEQYF.